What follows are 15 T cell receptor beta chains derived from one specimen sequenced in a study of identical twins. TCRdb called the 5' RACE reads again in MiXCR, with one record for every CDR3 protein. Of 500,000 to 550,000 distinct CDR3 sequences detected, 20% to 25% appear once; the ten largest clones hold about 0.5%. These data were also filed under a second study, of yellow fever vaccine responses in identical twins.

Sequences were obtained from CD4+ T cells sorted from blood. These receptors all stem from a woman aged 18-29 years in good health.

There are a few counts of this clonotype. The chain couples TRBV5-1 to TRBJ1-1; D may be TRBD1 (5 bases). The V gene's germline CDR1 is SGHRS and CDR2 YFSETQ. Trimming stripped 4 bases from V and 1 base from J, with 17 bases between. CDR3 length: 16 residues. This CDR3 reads CASSVRDRHTNTEAFF. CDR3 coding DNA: TGCGCCAGCAGCGTCCGGGACCGCCACACGAACACTGAAGCTTTCTTT.

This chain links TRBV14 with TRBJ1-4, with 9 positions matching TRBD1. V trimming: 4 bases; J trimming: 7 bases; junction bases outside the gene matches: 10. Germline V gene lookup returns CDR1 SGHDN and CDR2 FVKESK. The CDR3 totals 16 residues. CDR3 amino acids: CASSPLTGGASEKLFF. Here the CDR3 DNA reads TGTGCCAGCAGCCCACTAACAGGGGGCGCGAGTGAAAAACTGTTTTTT. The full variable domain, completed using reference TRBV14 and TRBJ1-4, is EAGVTQFPSHSVIEKGQTVTLRCDPISGHDNLYWYRRVMGKEIKFLLHFVKESKQDESGMPNNRFLAERTGGTYSTLKVQPAELEDSGVYFCASSPLTGGASEKLFFGSGTQLSVL.

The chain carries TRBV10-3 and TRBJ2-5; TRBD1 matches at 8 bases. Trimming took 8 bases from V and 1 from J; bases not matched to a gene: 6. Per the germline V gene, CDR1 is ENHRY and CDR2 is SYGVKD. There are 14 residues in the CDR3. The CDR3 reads CAISLGTGQETQYF. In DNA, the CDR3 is TGTGCCATCTCGCTCGGGACAGGCCAAGAGACCCAGTACTTC.

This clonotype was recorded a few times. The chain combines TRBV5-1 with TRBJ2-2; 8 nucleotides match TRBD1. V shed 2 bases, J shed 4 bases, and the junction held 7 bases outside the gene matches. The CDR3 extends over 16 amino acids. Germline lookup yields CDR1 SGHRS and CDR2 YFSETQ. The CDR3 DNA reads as TGCGCCAGCAGCTTCCCGGGACAGGATTTCACCGGGGAGCTGTTTTTT. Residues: CASSFPGQDFTGELFF.

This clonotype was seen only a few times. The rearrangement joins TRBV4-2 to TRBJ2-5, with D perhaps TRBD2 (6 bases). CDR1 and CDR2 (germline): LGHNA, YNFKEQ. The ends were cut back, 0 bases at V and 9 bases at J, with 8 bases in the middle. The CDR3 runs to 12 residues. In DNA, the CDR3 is TGTGCCAGCAGCCAAGAGCGGGATTCCCAGTACTTC. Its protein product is CASSQERDSQYF.

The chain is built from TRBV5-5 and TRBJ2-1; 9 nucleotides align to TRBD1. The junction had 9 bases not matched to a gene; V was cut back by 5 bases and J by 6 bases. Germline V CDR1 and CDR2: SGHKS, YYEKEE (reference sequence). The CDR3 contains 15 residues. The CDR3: CASRRQQGASNEQFF. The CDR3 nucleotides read TGTGCCAGCAGAAGACAACAGGGGGCAAGCAATGAGCAGTTCTTC.

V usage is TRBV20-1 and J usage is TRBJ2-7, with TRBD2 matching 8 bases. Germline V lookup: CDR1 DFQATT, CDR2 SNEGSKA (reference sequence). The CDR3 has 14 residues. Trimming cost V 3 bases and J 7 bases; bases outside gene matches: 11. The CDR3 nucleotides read TGCAGTGCTAGGGCCCCAGCGGGAGACGGTGAGCAGTACTTC. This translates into CSARAPAGDGEQYF.

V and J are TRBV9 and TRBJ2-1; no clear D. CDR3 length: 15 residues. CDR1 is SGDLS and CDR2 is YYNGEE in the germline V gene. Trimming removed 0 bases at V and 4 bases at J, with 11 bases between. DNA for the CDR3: TGTGCCAGCAGCGTAGAGGGTCTTCGATACAATGAGCAGTTCTTC. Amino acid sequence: CASSVEGLRYNEQFF.

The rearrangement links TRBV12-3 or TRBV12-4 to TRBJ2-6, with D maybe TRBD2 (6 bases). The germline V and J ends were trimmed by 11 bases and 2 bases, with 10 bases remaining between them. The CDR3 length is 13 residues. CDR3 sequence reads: CAGGAPGANVLTF. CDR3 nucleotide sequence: TGTGCCGGAGGGGCGCCTGGGGCCAACGTCCTGACTTTC.

The DNA for the CDR3 is TGTGCCAGCAGTTTATCGAGCACGGGGGCAGATACGCAGTATTTT. Its translation is CASSLSSTGADTQYF. The chain is built from TRBV27 and TRBJ2-3; D might be TRBD2 (6 bases). V lost 0 bases to trimming and J lost 4 bases, with 11 bases between them. The germline gives CDR1 MNHEY, CDR2 SMNVEV (reference sequence). The CDR3 length is 15 residues.

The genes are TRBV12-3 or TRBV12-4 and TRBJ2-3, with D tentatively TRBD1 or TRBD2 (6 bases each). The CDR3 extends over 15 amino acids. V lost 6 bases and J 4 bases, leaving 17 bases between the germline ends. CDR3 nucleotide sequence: TGTGCCAGCAGGGGGGCGGGGAGCGGCGCAGATACGCAGTATTTT. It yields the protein CASRGAGSGADTQYF.

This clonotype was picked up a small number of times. The CDR3 is CASSKQDDTEAFF. CDR3 coding DNA: TGCGCCAGCAGCAAACAGGACGACACTGAAGCTTTCTTT. This sequence joins TRBV5-1 and TRBJ1-1; TRBD1 is a possible D gene (5 bases). The length of the CDR3 is 13 residues. Germline CDR1 SGHRS, CDR2 YFSETQ. Trimming stripped 4 bases from V and 3 bases from J, with 10 bases between.

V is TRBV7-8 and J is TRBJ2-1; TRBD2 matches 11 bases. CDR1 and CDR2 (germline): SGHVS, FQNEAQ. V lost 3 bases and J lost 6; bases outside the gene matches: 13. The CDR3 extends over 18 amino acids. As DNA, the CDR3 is TGTGCCAGCAGCTTTCGGCTAGCGGGAGGCATAAGGGGCAATGAGCAGTTCTTC. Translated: CASSFRLAGGIRGNEQFF.

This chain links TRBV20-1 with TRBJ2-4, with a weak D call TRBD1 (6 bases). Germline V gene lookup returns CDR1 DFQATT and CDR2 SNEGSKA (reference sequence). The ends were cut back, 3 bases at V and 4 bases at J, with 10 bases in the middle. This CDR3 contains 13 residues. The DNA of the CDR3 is TGCAGTGCTAGTAGGGGGAATAAAAACATTCAGTACTTC. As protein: CSASRGNKNIQYF.

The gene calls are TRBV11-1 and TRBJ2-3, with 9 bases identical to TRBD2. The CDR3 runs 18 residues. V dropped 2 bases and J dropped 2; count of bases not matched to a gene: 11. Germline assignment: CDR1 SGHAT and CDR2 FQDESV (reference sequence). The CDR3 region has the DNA TGTGCCAGCAGCTTAAAGGAGTTAGCGGGAGTCGACACAGATACGCAGTATTTT. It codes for CASSLKELAGVDTDTQYF.